The clone carrying this T cell receptor (beta chain) occurred a few times. What it binds is unknown. One entry per CDR3 protein results from TCRdb running MiXCR on the RT-PCR reads. The repertoire includes about 180,000 distinct CDR3 sequences, over 8.5% of them detected once, and approximately 35% sits in the top ten. The source of the sample is a study of response to subunit inactivated influenza vaccine. V shed 5 bases and J shed 2 bases, with 6 bases lying between them. CDR3 length equals 12 residues. Study-level points and caveats: There was a suggestion from the authors that each seasonal influenza vaccination recruits few new T cells.

The source of this sequence is a man between 45 and 75 years old who received an inactivated influenza vaccine. This specimen was CD8+ T cells sorted from PBMCs, taken less than 30 months after vaccination. The chain carries TRBV12-3 or TRBV12-4 and TRBJ1-2, with a possible D match to TRBD1 (5 bases). CDR3 bases: TGTGCCAGCAGTCAGGGCAACTATGGCTACACCTTC. Translated: CASSQGNYGYTF.